The rows below give T cell receptor beta chains drawn from one sample of a study of blood T cell repertoires in COVID-19. The data were produced by immunoSEQ multiplex PCR, yet TCRdb's version contains in-frame clones alone and is incomplete. The sample carries 150,000 to 190,000 clones, over 60% recorded once. Sequencing was done on a sample of peripheral blood. These TCRs come from a woman of 80 years or more with acute or convalescent COVID-19. Each CDR3 is given with its conserved first and last residue. D genes are given only for firm matches.

>TRBJ1-3|TRBV7-8|TRBD1
CASSPRDRRLSGNTIYF
>TRBJ1-2|TRBV18|.
CASSLRGDGYTF
>TRBJ2-3|TRBV19|.
CASSTTTSGTTSTDTQYF
>TRBJ1-2|TRBV3-1/TRBV3-2|.
CASSQDPWEGPNYGYTF
>TRBJ2-1|TRBV12-3/TRBV12-4|.
CASSLNYYNEQFF
>TRBJ1-1|TRBV7-2|.
CASGSSLRDTEAFF
>TRBJ2-1|TRBV27|TRBD2
CASSLFGLAGGVSSYNEQFF
>TRBJ1-4|TRBV10-3|TRBD1
CAISWDRDGEKLFF
>TRBJ2-7|TRBV11-2|.
CASSLRQDSYEQYF
>TRBJ1-5|TRBV19|.
CASSITGGNQPQHF
>TRBJ1-5|TRBV4-1|.
CASSQNSERRQPQHF
>TRBJ2-5|TRBV7-2|.
CARRRTEETQYF
>TRBJ1-4|TRBV4-3|.
CASSQRTAEEKLFF
>TRBJ2-5|TRBV18|.
CASSLTPRERETQYF
>TRBJ2-3|TRBV3-1/TRBV3-2|TRBD2
CASSQDSLAGGKQYF
>TRBJ2-6|TRBV19|.
CASSKLAGAGANVLTF
>TRBJ1-1|TRBV3-1/TRBV3-2|TRBD1
CASSLTRLTGVATEAFF
>TRBJ2-1|TRBV29-1|.
CSAKARRSYNEQFF
>TRBJ1-4|TRBV11-1|.
CASSLRQHNEKLFF
>TRBJ1-3|TRBV19|.
CASSIGRPGNTIYF
>TRBJ2-7|TRBV3-1/TRBV3-2|.
CASSQDYPGRLSGEQYF
>TRBJ2-7|TRBV5-1|TRBD2
CASSLGTSGSSYEQYF
>TRBJ1-1|TRBV5-1|.
CASSQRDPTEAFF
>TRBJ2-1|TRBV5-1|.
CASSALSRLKGYNEQFF
>TRBJ2-6|TRBV12-5|.
CASGLQLNVLTF
>TRBJ2-5|TRBV5-4|TRBD2
CASSLGLAGGQGETQYF
>TRBJ2-2|TRBV3-1/TRBV3-2|.
CASSQLAGGELFF
>TRBJ1-4|TRBV4-1|TRBD1
CASSSDLGQGNEKLFF
>TRBJ1-4|TRBV7-8|TRBD1
CASSTRDRVGLGEKLFF
>TRBJ2-3|TRBV24-1|TRBD1
CATSDSRTGGGTDTQYF
>TRBJ2-2|TRBV5-1|TRBD1
CASRPGGINTGELFF
>TRBJ1-3|TRBV28|TRBD1
CASSLGSRTGPTGNTIYF
>TRBJ1-2|TRBV19|.
CASRILTGYGYTF
>TRBJ2-4|TRBV6-5|TRBD1
CASTLRTGDRNIQYF
>TRBJ2-7|TRBV7-6|TRBD2
CASSDGLVPYEQYF
>TRBJ2-3|TRBV5-1|TRBD1
CASSFRTGGTDTQYF
>TRBJ2-7|TRBV6-5|.
CASSPGLPYEQYF
>TRBJ2-7|TRBV7-2|TRBD2
CASSLGGLSSYEQYF
>TRBJ1-5|TRBV7-2|TRBD1
CASSYRTGGFQPQHF
>TRBJ2-2|TRBV19|.
CASSQGGEVTGELFF
>TRBJ2-3|TRBV7-7|TRBD2
CASSRLASGTSTDTQYF
>TRBJ1-2|TRBV6-2/TRBV6-3|TRBD1
CASSYSTGMEVSYGYTF
>TRBJ1-1|TRBV5-6|.
CASSLYSSGGTEAFF
>TRBJ2-2|TRBV6-5|.
CASSRDGNTGELFF
>TRBJ1-4|TRBV7-2|.
CASSLQGGDEKLFF
>TRBJ2-2|TRBV2|.
CASNQGGTGELFF
>TRBJ1-5|TRBV18|.
CASSPKGRTGNSNQPQHF
>TRBJ2-1|TRBV3-1/TRBV3-2|.
CASSHGSGYEQFF
>TRBJ2-1|TRBV6-6|TRBD2
CASSQPTSGEYNEQFF
>TRBJ2-3|TRBV7-3|.
CASSPARGSTDTQYF
>TRBJ2-1|TRBV5-1|.
CASFPSSSSYNEQFF
>TRBJ1-1|TRBV3-1/TRBV3-2|.
CASSLTAGEAFF